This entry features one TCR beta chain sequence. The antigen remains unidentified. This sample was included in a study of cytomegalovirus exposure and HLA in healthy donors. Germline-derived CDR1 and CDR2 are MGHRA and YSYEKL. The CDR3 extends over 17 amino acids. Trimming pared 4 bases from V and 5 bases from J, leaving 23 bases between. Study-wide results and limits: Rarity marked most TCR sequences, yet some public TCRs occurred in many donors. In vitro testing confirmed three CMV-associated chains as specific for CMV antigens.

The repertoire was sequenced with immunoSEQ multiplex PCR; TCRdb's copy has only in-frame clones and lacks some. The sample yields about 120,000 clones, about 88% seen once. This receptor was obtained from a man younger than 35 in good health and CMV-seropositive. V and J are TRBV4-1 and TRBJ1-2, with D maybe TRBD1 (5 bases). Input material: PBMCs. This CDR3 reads CASSPRQGAQGDYGYTF. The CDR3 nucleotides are TGCGCCAGCAGCCCACGCCAGGGCGCTCAAGGGGATTATGGCTACACCTTC.